The TCR beta chain under discussion was sequenced for a study of OX40 agonist ivuxolimab in advanced cancers. In the study overall: The study gave patients intravenous ivuxolimab at 0.01 to 10 mg/kg every 2 weeks. Partial responses were achieved by three patients: one hepatocellular carcinoma, two cutaneous melanoma.

The CDR3 runs to 14 residues. Germline V gene lookup returns CDR1 SGHKS and CDR2 YYEKEE (reference sequence). Trimming cost V 0 bases and J 7 bases, with 11 bases left between them. If patients had autoimmune disease history or systemic immunosuppression, they were excluded. The repertoire was sequenced with immunoSEQ multiplex PCR; TCRdb's copy has only in-frame clones and lacks some. The table includes 6,000 or so clones, 81% detected once. On this clone itself: The antigen is undetermined.

Study-wide results and limits: The study found that CD8+ T cells averaged more expanded clones than CD4+.

The chain recombines TRBV5-5 with TRBJ2-4, with D tentatively TRBD2 (6 bases). This clonotype was obtained from an adult with an advanced solid tumor such as melanoma, head and neck, liver or kidney cancer. The sequences come from CD4+ or CD8+ T cells sorted from blood, collected in a trial of the OX40 agonist ivuxolimab. The CDR3 loop reads CASSLEPGENIQYF. The CDR3 bases are TGTGCCAGCAGCTTGGAGCCGGGGGAGAACATTCAGTACTTC.